These 12 T cell receptor beta chains came from one sample sequenced in a study of long-term antiretroviral therapy in people with HIV. They ran version v3.0 of the immunoSEQ assay at survey level. Generated by immunoSEQ multiplex PCR, the TCRdb table keeps only in-frame clones and is missing some. This table has roughly 16,000 clones, 70% to 90% appearing once. The sequencing here drew on unsorted PBMCs, taken 0.3 years after starting antiretroviral therapy. The source is a man younger than 30 with HIV.

This clone has only one observation. This chain joins TRBV6-4 and TRBJ2-6, with TRBD1 as a possible D gene (6 bases). The CDR3 is 14 amino acids. Trimming took 0 bases from V and 11 from J, leaving 11 bases between them. Germline V gene data show CDR1 as MRHNA and CDR2 as SNTAGT. The CDR3 nucleotides read TGTGCCAGCAGTGACTCACCACAGGGTGACGTCCTGACTTTC. Protein product: CASSDSPQGDVLTF.

This chain connects TRBV11-1 to TRBJ2-3; D remains ambiguous. Germline V CDR1 and CDR2: SGHAT, FQDESV (reference sequence). The CDR3 consists of 14 residues. Trimming cost V 1 base and J 4 bases, with 9 bases left between them. The CDR3 here is CASSLGQPPDTQYF. CDR3 sequence (DNA): TGTGCCAGCAGCTTAGGGCAGCCTCCAGATACGCAGTATTTT.

The CDR3 bases are TGTGCCAGTAGTATAGATTGGGACAACGAGGGATCTGGAAACACCATATATTTT. Translation: CASSIDWDNEGSGNTIYF. The genes are TRBV19 and TRBJ1-3; a possible D gene is TRBD1 (6 bases). Germline V CDR1 and CDR2: LNHDA, SQIVND (reference sequence). V was clipped by 0 bases and J by 1 base, with 16 bases between them. This CDR3 spans 18 amino acids.

This rearrangement joins TRBV18 to TRBJ2-7; D ambiguous. There are 13 residues in the CDR3. V dropped 4 bases and J dropped 4 bases, with 11 bases sitting between them. Looked up from germline, CDR1 is KGHSH and CDR2 is LQKENI. The CDR3 loop is CASSQGLEYEQYV. CDR3 DNA sequence: TGTGCCAGCTCACAGGGCTTGGAATACGAGCAGTACGTC.

In its sample, this clone was seen a few times. This chain links TRBV19 with TRBJ1-1; no definite D call. V lost 7 bases and J 1 base, leaving 10 bases between the germline ends. This CDR3 comprises 13 residues. CDR1 is LNHDA and CDR2 is SQIVND in the germline V gene (reference sequence). As DNA, the CDR3 is TGTGCCAGTATCGGACCAGAGAACACTGAAGCTTTCTTT. Its translation is CASIGPENTEAFF.

The rearrangement links TRBV6-6 to TRBJ2-3; 7 bases align to TRBD1. CDR3 length: 15 residues. The germline CDR1 and CDR2 sequences are MNHNY and SVGAGI (reference sequence). Trimming at V came to 6 bases and at J to 4 bases, leaving 10 bases not matched to a gene. The CDR3 is CASSLVGGAADTQYF. For the CDR3, the DNA is TGTGCCAGCAGCTTGGTAGGGGGCGCGGCAGATACGCAGTATTTT.

This chain connects TRBV2 to TRBJ2-7; D not certain. Germline CDR1 and CDR2: SNHLY and FYNNEI. The V end lost 6 bases, the J end lost 2 bases, and 8 bases lay between the germline ends. The CDR3 is made up of 12 amino acids. Here the CDR3 reads CASRDIAYEQYV. The CDR3 DNA is TGTGCCAGCAGGGATATTGCCTACGAGCAGTACGTC.

The rearrangement uses TRBV9 and TRBJ2-5, with a tentative D call TRBD1 (6 bases). The CDR3 loop spans 14 amino acids. Per the germline V gene, CDR1 is SGDLS and CDR2 is YYNGEE. V was trimmed by 3 bases and J by 5 bases, leaving 14 bases between them. CDR3 bases: TGTGCCAGCAGCGAAGTACAGGGAAGGGAGACCCAGTACTTC. Its protein product is CASSEVQGRETQYF.

The CDR3 spells CASGVSSYEQYF. CDR3 nucleotide sequence: TGTGCCAGCGGGGTCAGCTCCTACGAGCAGTACTTC. J is TRBJ2-7 and V is TRBV10-3, with D possibly TRBD2 on 6 matching bases. This CDR3 is built from 12 residues. CDR1 ENHRY and CDR2 SYGVKD come from the germline V gene. The germline V and J ends were trimmed by 10 bases and 0 bases, with 10 bases remaining between them.

The gene calls are TRBV6-4 and TRBJ2-1; maybe TRBD1 (6 bases). Germline V CDR1 and CDR2: MRHNA, SNTAGT. The CDR3 has 14 residues. V lost 3 bases, J lost 6 bases, and 12 bases lay in between. The CDR3 region has the DNA TGTGCCAGCAGTGAACAGGGAGTTGGCAATGAGCAGTTCTTC. This translates into CASSEQGVGNEQFF.

The rearrangement links TRBV5-6 to TRBJ1-2; D uncertain. The germline gives CDR1 SGHDT, CDR2 YYEEEE. V was pared by 4 bases and J by 7 bases, with 23 bases between. The length of the CDR3 is 16 residues. CDR3 protein: CASSPPGATYLLGYTF. CDR3 nucleotides: TGTGCCAGCAGCCCCCCCGGTGCGACGTACCTTCTTGGCTACACCTTC.

This clone has just a few counts. This rearrangement joins TRBV7-9 to TRBJ1-3; the D gene is possibly TRBD1 (5 bases). V gave up 3 bases and J gave up 0 bases, with 6 bases separating them. CDR3 length: 14 residues. Germline V gene data show CDR1 as SEHNR and CDR2 as FQNEAQ (reference sequence). CDR3 sequence: CASSLGHSGNTIYF. The DNA for the CDR3 is TGTGCCAGCAGCTTGGGGCACTCTGGAAACACCATATATTTT. The complete variable domain, with remaining parts taken from reference TRBV7-9 and TRBJ1-3, reads DTGVSQNPRHKITKRGQNVTFRCDPISEHNRLYWYRQTLGQGPEFLTYFQNEAQLEKSRLLSDRFSAERPKGSFSTLEIQRTEQGDSAMYLCASSLGHSGNTIYFGEGSWLTVV.